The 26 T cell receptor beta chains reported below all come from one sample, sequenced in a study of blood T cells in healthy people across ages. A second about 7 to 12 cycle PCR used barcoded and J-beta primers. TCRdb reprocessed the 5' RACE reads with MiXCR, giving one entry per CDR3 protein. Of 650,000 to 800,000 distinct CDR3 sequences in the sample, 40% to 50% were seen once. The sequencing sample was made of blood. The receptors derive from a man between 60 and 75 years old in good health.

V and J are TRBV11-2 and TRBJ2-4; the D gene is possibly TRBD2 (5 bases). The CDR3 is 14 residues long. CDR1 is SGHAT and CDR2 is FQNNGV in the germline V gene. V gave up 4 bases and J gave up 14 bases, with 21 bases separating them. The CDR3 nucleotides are TGTGCCAGCAGCTCAGAGGGAACAAGGACGAAGGAGTACTTC. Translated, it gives CASSSEGTRTKEYF.

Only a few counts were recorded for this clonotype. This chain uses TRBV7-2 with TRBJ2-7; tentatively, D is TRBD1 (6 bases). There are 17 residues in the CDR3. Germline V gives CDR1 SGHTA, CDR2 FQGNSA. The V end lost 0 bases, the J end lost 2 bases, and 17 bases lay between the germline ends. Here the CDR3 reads CASSLAHSRGPTYEQYF. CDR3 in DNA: TGTGCCAGCAGCTTAGCGCACAGCAGGGGCCCCACCTACGAGCAGTACTTC. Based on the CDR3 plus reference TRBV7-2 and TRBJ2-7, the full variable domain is GAGVSQSPSNKVTEKGKDVELRCDPISGHTALYWYRQSLGQGLEFLIYFQGNSAPDKSGLPSDRFSAERTGGSVSTLTIQRTQQEDSAVYLCASSLAHSRGPTYEQYFGPGTRLTVT.

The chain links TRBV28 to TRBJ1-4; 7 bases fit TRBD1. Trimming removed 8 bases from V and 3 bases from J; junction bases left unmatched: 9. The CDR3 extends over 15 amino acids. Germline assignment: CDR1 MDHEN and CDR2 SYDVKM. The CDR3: CASEGRGRSNEKLFF. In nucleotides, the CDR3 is TGTGCCAGCGAAGGGAGGGGGCGATCTAATGAAAAACTGTTTTTT.

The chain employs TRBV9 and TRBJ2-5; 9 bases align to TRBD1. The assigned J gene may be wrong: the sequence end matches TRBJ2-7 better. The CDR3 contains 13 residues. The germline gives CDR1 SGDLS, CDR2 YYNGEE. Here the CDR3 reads CASSALTGGEQYF. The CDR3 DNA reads TGTGCCAGCAGCGCCTTGACAGGGGGCGAGCAGTACTTC.

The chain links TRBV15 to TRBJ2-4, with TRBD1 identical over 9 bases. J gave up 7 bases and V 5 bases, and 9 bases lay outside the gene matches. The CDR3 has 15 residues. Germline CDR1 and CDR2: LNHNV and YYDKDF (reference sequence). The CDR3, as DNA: TGTGCCACCAGCGTTGACAGGGGGGGTTGGAACATTCAGTACTTC. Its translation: CATSVDRGGWNIQYF.

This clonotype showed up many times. CDR3 in amino acids: CASSSLTSGANEQFF. CDR3 DNA: TGTGCCAGCAGCTCTTTGACTAGCGGGGCCAATGAGCAGTTCTTC. The chain carries TRBV11-2 and TRBJ2-1; TRBD2 agrees at 11 bases. The CDR3 covers 15 residues. The germline V gene encodes CDR1 SGHAT and CDR2 FQNNGV. The V and J ends lost 4 bases and 6 bases, in that order; junction bases with no gene match: 5. The whole variable domain, filled in from reference TRBV11-2 and TRBJ2-1, reads EAGVAQSPRYKIIEKRQSVAFWCNPISGHATLYWYQQILGQGPKLLIQFQNNGVVDDSQLPKDRFSAERLKGVDSTLKIQPAKLEDSAVYLCASSSLTSGANEQFFGPGTRLTVL.

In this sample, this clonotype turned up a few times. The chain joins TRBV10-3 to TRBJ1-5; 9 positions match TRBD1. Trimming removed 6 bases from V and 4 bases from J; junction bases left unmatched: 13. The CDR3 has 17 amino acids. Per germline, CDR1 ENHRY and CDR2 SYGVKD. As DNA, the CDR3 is TGTGCCATCAGCAAAACTCCGGGACAGGGCCCTAATCAGCCCCAGCATTTT. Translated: CAISKTPGQGPNQPQHF.

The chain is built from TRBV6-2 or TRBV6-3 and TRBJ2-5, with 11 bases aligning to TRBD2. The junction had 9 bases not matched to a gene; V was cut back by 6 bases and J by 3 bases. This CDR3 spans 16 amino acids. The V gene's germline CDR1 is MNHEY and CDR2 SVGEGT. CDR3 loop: CASRDQIAGGKETQYF. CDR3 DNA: TGTGCCAGCAGGGACCAGATAGCGGGGGGGAAAGAGACCCAGTACTTC.

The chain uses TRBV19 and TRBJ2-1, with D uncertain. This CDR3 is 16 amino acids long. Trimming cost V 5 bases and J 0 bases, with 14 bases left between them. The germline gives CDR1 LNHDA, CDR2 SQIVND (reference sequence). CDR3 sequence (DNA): TGTGCCAGTAGTGGTCTATACGGTACCTCCTACAATGAGCAGTTCTTC. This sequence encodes CASSGLYGTSYNEQFF. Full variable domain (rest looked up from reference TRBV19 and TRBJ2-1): DGGITQSPKYLFRKEGQNVTLSCEQNLNHDAMYWYRQDPGQGLRLIYYSQIVNDFQKGDIAEGYSVSREKKESFPLTVTSAQKNPTAFYLCASSGLYGTSYNEQFFGPGTRLTVL.

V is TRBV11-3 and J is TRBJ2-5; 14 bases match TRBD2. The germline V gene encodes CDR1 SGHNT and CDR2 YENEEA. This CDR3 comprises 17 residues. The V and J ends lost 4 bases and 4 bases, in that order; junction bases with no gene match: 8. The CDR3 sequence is CASSSGLAGGKLETQYF. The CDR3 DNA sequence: TGTGCCAGCAGCTCTGGACTAGCGGGGGGAAAACTAGAGACCCAGTACTTC.

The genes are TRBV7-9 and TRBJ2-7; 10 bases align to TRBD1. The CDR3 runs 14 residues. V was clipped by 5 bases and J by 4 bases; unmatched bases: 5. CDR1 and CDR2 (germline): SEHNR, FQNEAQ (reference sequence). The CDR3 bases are TGTGCCAGCAGCAAGACAGGGGGCTTGTACGAGCAGTACTTC. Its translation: CASSKTGGLYEQYF. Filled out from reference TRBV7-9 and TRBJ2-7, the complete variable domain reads DTGVSQNPRHKITKRGQNVTFRCDPISEHNRLYWYRQTLGQGPEFLTYFQNEAQLEKSRLLSDRFSAERPKGSFSTLEIQRTEQGDSAMYLCASSKTGGLYEQYFGPGTRLTVT.

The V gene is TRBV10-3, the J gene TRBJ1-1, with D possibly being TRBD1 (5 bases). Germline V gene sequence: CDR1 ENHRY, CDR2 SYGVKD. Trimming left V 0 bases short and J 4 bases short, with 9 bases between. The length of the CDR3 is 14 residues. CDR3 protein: CAISESSRATEAFF. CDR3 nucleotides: TGTGCCATCAGTGAGTCATCCAGGGCCACTGAAGCTTTCTTT.

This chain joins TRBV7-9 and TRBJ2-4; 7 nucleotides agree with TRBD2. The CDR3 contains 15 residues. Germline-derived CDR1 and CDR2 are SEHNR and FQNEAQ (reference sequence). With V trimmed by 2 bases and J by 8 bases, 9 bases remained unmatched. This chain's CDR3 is CASSLLGGMGDIQYF. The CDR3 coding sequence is TGTGCCAGCAGCTTATTGGGAGGGATGGGAGACATTCAGTACTTC. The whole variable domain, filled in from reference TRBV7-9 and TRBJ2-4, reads DTGVSQNPRHKITKRGQNVTFRCDPISEHNRLYWYRQTLGQGPEFLTYFQNEAQLEKSRLLSDRFSAERPKGSFSTLEIQRTEQGDSAMYLCASSLLGGMGDIQYFGAGTRLSVL.

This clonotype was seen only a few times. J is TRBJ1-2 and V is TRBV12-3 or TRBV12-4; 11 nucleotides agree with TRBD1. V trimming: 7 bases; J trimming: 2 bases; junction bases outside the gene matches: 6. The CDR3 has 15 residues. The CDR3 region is CASNSWDRGNYGYTF. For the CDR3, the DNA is TGTGCCAGCAATTCTTGGGACAGGGGGAACTATGGCTACACCTTC.

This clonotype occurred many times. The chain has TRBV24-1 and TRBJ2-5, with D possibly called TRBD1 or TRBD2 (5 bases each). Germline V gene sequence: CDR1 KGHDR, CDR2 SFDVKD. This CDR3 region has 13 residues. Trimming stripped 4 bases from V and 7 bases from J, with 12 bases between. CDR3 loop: CATSDSTGRTQYF. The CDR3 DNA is TGTGCCACCAGTGACTCAACGGGACGGACCCAGTACTTC.

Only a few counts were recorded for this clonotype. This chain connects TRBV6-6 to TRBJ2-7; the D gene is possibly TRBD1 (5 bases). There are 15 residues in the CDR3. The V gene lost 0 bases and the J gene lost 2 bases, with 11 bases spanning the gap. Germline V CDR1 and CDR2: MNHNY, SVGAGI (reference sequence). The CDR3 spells CASSYSDSRTYEQYF. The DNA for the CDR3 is TGTGCCAGCAGTTACTCCGACAGTCGGACCTACGAGCAGTACTTC.

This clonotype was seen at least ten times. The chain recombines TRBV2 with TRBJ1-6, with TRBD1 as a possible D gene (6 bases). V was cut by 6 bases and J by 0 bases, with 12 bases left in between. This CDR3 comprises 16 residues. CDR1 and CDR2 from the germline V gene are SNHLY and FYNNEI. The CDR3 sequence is CASSKDSSSYNSPLHF. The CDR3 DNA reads TGTGCCAGCAGCAAGGACAGTAGCTCCTATAATTCACCCCTCCACTTT.

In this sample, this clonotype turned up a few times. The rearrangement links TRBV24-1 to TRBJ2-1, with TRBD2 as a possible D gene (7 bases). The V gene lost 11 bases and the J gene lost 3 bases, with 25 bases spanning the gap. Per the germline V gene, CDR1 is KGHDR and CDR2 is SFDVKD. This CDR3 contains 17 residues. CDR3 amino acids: CAIMQGMSGAYYNEQFF. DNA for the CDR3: TGTGCCATTATGCAGGGGATGAGCGGGGCTTACTACAATGAGCAGTTCTTC.

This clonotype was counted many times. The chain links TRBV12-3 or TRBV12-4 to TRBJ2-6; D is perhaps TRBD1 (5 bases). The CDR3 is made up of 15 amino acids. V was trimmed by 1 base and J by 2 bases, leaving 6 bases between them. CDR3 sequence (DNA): TGTGCCAGCAGTTTAGACAGGACTGGGGCCAACGTCCTGACTTTC. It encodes CASSLDRTGANVLTF.

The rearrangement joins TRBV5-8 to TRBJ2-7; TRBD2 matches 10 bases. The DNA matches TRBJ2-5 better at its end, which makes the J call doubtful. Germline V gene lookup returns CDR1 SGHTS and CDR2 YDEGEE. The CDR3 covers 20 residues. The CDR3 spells CASSSRLAGTRLFARETQYF. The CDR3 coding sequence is TGTGCCAGCAGCTCGAGACTAGCGGGTACCCGGTTATTCGCTAGAGAGACCCAGTACTTC.

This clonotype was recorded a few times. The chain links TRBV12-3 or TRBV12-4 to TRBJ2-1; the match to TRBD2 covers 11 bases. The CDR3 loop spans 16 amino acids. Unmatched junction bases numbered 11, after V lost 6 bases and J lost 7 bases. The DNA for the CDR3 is TGTGCCAGCAGCCCCTTAGCGGGGGGGTCAGGGAATGAGCAGTTCTTC. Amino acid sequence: CASSPLAGGSGNEQFF.

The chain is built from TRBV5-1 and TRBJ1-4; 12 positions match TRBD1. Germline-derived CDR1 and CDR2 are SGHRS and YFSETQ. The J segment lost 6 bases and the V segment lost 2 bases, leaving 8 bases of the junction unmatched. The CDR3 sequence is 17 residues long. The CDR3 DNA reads TGCGCCAGCAGCTTAACCGGGACAGGGGGCCTAGATGAAAAACTGTTTTTT. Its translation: CASSLTGTGGLDEKLFF.

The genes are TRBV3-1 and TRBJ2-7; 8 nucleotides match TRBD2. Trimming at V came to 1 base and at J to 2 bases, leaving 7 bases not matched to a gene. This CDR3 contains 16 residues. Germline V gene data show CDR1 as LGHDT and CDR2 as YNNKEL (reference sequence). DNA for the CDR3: TGTGCCAGCAGCCAAGCATGGGGGACTAGTACCTACGAGCAGTACTTC. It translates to CASSQAWGTSTYEQYF.

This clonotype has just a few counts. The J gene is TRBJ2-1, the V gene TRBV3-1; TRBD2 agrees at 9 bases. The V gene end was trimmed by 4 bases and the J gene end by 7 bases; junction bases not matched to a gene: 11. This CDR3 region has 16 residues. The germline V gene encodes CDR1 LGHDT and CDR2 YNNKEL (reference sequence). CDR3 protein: CASSRLAGTPTNEQFF. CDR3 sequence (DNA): TGTGCCAGCAGCCGGCTAGCGGGGACCCCTACAAATGAGCAGTTCTTC.

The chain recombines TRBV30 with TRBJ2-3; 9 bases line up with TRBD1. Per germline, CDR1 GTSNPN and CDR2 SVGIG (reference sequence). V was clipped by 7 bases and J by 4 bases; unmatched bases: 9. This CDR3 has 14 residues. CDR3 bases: TGTGCCTCGTACAGGGGGCCATTCGCAGATACGCAGTATTTT. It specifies CASYRGPFADTQYF. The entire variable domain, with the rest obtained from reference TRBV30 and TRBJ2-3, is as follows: SQTIHQWPATLVQPVGSPLSLECTVEGTSNPNLYWYRQAAGRGLQLLFYSVGIGQISSEVPQNLSASRPQDRQFILSSKKLLLSDSGFYLCASYRGPFADTQYFGPGTRLTVL.

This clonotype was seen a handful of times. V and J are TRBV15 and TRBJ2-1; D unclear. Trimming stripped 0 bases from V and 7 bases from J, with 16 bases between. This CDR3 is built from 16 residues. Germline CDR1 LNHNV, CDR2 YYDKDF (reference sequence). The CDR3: CATSRDEGLRPNEQFF. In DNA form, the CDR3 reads TGTGCCACCAGCAGAGACGAAGGGCTCCGGCCTAATGAGCAGTTCTTC. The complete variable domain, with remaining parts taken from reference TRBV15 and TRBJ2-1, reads DAMVIQNPRYQVTQFGKPVTLSCSQTLNHNVMYWYQQKSSQAPKLLFHYYDKDFNNEADTPDNFQSRRPNTSFCFLDIRSPGLGDTAMYLCATSRDEGLRPNEQFFGPGTRLTVL.